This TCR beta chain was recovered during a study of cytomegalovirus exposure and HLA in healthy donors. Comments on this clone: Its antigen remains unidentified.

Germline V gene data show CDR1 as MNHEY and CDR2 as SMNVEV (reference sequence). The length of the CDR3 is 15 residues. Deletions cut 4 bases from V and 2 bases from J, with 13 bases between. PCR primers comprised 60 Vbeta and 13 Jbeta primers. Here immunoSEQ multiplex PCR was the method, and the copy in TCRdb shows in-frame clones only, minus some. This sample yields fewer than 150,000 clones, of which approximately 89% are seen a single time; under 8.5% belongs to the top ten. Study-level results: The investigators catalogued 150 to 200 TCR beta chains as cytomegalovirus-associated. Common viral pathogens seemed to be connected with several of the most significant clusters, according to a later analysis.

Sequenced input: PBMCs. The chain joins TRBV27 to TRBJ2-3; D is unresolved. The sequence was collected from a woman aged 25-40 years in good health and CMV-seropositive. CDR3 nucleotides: TGTGCCAGCAGTTCTTCCTTTTCTAACACAGATACGCAGTATTTT. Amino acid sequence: CASSSSFSNTDTQYF.